The rows below give T cell receptor beta chains drawn from one sample of a study of T cell responses to AZD1222 COVID-19 vaccine. Assay used: immunoSEQ multiplex PCR; TCRdb lists only in-frame clones, some missing. Here the sample spans 100,000 to 130,000 clones, roughly 90% being singletons. Here the sequenced sample was peripheral blood, taken on day 0 of AZD1222 vaccination. The receptors originated from an adult in good health. CDR3s include the opening cysteine and the closing phenylalanine or tryptophan. A D gene is named only where the DNA matches it firmly. Expanded clones get a size class; other rows say once, few or many, or leave the size out.

V gene	clone size	J gene	D gene	CDR3 DNA	CDR3 protein
TRBV2	-	TRBJ2-2	TRBD1	TGTGCCAGCGGGGGACAGGGGGCCGACACCGGGGAGCTGTTTTTT	CASGGQGADTGELFF
TRBV5-4	-	TRBJ2-3	-	TGTGCCAGCAGGCCGACTGCCTCGAATACGCAGTATTTT	CASRPTASNTQYF
TRBV5-5	-	TRBJ2-7	-	TGTGCCAGCAGCTTGAGCCGCGGAAGCTCCTACGAGCAGTACTTC	CASSLSRGSSYEQYF
TRBV5-1	-	TRBJ2-7	TRBD1	TGCGCCAGCAGCGAGATCGGGACAGCCTACCACGAGCAGTACTTC	CASSEIGTAYHEQYF
TRBV5-1	once	TRBJ1-3	-	TGCGCCAGCAGCCCCCCCGGTTCTGGAAACACCATATATTTT	CASSPPGSGNTIYF
TRBV6-1	-	TRBJ1-2	-	TGTGCCAGCAGTGAAAGGGGCCGATACACCTTC	CASSERGRYTF
TRBV24-1	-	TRBJ2-4	TRBD1	TGTGCCACCAGTGATTCAACCGACGGGACAGGGAACATTCAGTACTTC	CATSDSTDGTGNIQYF
TRBV28	once	TRBJ1-2	-	TGTGCCAGCAGTTCCCCACAGATAAGATATGGCTACACCTTC	CASSSPQIRYGYTF
TRBV11-3	-	TRBJ2-3	-	TGTGCCAGCAGCTTATTACAGGTGAACACAGATACGCAGTATTTT	CASSLLQVNTDTQYF
TRBV7-2	-	TRBJ2-7	-	TGTGCCAGCAGCTCCGCAAGGGGGACTAAGCGCGCGGCCTACGAGCAGTACTTC	CASSSARGTKRAAYEQYF